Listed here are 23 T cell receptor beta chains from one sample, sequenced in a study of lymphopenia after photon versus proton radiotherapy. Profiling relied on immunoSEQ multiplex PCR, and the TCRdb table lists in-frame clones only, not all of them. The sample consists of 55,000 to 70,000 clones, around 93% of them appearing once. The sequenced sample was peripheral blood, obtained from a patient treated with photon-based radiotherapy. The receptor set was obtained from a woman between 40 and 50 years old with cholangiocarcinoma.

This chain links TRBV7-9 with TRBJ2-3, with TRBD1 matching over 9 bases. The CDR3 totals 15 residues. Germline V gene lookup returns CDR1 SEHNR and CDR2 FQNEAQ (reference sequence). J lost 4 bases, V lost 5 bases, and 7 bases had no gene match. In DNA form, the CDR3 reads TGTGCCAGCAGCCTCCGGGACAGGGAATCAGATACGCAGTATTTT. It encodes CASSLRDRESDTQYF.

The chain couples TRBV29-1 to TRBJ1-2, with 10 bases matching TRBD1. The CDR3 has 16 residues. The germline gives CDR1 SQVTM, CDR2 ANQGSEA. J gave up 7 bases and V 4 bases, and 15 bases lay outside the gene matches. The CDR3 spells CSVGDERQGAGLGYTF. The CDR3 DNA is TGCAGCGTTGGGGACGAGAGACAGGGGGCAGGTCTTGGCTACACCTTC.

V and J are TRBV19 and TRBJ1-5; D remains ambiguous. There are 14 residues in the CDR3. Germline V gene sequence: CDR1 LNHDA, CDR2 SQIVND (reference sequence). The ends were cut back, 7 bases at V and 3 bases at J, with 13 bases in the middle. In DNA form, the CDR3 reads TGTGCCAGTACAGTATTGGGGTTCAATCAGCCCCAGCATTTT. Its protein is CASTVLGFNQPQHF.

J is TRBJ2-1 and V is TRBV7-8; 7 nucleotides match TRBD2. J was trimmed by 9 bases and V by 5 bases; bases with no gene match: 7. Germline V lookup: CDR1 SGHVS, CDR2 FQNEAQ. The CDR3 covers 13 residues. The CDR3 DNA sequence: TGTGCCAGCAGCCCCCAGACTAGCACTGAGCAGTTCTTC. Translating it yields CASSPQTSTEQFF. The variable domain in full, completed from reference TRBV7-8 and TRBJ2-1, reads GAGVSQSPRYKVAKRGQDVALRCDPISGHVSLFWYQQALGQGPEFLTYFQNEAQLDKSGLPSDRFFAERPEGSVSTLKIQRTQQEDSAVYLCASSPQTSTEQFFGPGTRLTVL.

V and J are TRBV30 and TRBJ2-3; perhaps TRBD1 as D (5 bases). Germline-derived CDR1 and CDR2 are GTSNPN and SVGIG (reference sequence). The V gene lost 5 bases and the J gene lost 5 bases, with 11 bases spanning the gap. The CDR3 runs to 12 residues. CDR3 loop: CAWGAGRDTQYF. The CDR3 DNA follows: TGTGCCTGGGGGGCCGGGCGAGATACGCAGTATTTT.

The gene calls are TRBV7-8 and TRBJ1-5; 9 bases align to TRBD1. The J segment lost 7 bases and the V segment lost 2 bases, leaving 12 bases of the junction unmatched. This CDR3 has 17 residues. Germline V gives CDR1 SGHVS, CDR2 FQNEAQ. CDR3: CASSLRGDRELGQPQHF. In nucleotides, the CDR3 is TGTGCCAGCAGCTTAAGGGGGGACAGGGAGTTGGGGCAGCCCCAGCATTTT.

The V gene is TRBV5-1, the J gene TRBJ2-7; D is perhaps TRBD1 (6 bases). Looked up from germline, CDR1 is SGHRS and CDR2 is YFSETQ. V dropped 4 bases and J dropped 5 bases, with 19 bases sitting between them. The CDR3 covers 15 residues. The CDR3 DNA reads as TGCGCCAGCAGCCTCCTAACAGGGACGGTTGACGAGCAGTACTTC. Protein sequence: CASSLLTGTVDEQYF.

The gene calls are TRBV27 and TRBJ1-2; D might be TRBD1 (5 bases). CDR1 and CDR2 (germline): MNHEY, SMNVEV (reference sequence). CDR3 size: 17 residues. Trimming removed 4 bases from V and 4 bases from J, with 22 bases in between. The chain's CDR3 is CASSSSGTASTLYGYTF. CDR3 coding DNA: TGTGCCAGCAGTTCATCCGGGACGGCCTCTACCCTCTATGGCTACACCTTC.

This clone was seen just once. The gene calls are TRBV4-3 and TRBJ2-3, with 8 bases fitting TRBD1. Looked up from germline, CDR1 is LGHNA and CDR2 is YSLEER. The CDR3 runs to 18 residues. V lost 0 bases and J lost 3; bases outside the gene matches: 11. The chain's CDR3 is CASSQEEGGQGSTDTQYF. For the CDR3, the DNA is TGCGCCAGCAGCCAAGAAGAGGGAGGACAGGGATCGACAGATACGCAGTATTTT.

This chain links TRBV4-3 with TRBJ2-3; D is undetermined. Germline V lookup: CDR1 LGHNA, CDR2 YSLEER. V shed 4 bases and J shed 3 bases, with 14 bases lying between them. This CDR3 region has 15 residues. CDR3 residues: CASSLGLGRTDTQYF. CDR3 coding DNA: TGCGCCAGCAGCCTCGGGCTAGGAAGGACAGATACGCAGTATTTT.

The CDR3 protein is CASSSRQGGHYEQYF. The CDR3 DNA is TGTGCCAGCAGCTCCCGACAGGGGGGGCACTACGAGCAGTACTTC. The chain joins TRBV5-4 to TRBJ2-7, with TRBD1 identical over 9 bases. The V gene's germline CDR1 is SGHNT and CDR2 YYREEE (reference sequence). Trimming cost V 3 bases and J 3 bases; bases outside gene matches: 7. The CDR3 loop spans 15 amino acids.

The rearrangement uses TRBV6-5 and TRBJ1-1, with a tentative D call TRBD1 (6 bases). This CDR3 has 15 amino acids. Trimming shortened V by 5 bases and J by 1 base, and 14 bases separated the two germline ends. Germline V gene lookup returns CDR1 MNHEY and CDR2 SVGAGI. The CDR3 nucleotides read TGTGCCAGCAGTCCCCCGGACAGACAGAACACTGAAGCTTTCTTT. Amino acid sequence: CASSPPDRQNTEAFF.

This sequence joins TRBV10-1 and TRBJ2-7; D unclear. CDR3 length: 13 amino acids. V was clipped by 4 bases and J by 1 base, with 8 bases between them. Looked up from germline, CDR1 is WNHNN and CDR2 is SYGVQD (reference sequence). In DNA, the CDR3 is TGCGCCAGCAGTGGGACCGAATCCTACGAGCAGTACTTC. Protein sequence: CASSGTESYEQYF.

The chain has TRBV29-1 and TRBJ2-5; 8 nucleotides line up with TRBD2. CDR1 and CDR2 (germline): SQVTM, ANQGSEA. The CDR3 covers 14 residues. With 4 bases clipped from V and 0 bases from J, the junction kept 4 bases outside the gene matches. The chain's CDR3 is CSVGSGGYQETQYF. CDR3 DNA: TGCAGCGTTGGAAGCGGGGGCTACCAAGAGACCCAGTACTTC.

The CDR3 DNA reads as TGTGCCAGCTCACCAGGGGCGGCCATGAACACTGAAGCTTTCTTT. Its translation is CASSPGAAMNTEAFF. V is TRBV18 and J is TRBJ1-1; D is perhaps TRBD1 (5 bases). Germline lookup yields CDR1 KGHSH and CDR2 LQKENI. The CDR3 totals 15 residues. V lost 2 bases and J lost 0, with 10 bases in between.

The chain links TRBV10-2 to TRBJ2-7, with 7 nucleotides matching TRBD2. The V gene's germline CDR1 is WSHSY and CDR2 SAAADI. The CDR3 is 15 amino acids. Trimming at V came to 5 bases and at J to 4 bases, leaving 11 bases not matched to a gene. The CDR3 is CASSQMGGFRYEQYF. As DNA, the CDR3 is TGCGCCAGCAGTCAAATGGGAGGGTTTCGGTACGAGCAGTACTTC.

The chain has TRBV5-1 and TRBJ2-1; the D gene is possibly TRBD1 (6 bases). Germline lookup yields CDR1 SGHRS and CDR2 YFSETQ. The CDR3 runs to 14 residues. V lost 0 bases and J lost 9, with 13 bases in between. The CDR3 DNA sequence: TGCGCCAGCAGCTTGGTAGGGGGAAGCGGTGAGCAGTTCTTC. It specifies CASSLVGGSGEQFF.

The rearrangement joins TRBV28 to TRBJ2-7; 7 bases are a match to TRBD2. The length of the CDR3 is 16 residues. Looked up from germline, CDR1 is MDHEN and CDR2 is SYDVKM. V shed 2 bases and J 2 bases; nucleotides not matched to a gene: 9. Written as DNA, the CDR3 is TGTGCCAGCAGTTTAAGGGGCGGGAGACTACCCTACGAGCAGTACTTC. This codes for CASSLRGGRLPYEQYF.

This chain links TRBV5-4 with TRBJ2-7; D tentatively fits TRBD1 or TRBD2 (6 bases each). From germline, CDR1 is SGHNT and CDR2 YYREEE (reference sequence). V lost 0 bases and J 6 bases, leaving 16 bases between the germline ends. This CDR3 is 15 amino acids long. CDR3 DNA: TGTGCCAGCAGCTTGGCCTCGGGGGCCTTGGGCGAGCAGTACTTC. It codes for CASSLASGALGEQYF.

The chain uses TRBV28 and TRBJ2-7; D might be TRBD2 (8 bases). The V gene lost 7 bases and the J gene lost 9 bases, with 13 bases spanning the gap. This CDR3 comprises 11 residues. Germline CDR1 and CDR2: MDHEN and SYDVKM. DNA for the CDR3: TGTGCCAGCACTCGGGAGGGGGCGCAGTACTTC. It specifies CASTREGAQYF.

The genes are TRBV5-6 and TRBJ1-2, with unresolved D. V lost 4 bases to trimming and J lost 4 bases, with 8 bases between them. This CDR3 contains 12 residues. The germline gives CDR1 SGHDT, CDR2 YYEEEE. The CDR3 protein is CASSPDGYGYTF. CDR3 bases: TGTGCCAGCAGCCCGGACGGCTATGGCTACACCTTC.

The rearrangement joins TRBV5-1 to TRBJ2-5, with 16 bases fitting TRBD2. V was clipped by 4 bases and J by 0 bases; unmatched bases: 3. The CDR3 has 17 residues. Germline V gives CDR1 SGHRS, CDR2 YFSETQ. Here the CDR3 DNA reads TGCGCCAGCAGCCAGGGACTAGCGGGAGGGTACCAAGAGACCCAGTACTTC. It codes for CASSQGLAGGYQETQYF.

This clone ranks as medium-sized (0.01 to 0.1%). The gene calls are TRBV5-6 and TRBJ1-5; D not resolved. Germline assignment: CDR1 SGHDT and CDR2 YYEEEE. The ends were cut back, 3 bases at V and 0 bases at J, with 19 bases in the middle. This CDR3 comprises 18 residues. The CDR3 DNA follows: TGTGCCAGCAGCTCGATAGGAGGTACAGAAGATAGCAATCAGCCCCAGCATTTT. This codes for CASSSIGGTEDSNQPQHF.